Presented here are 23 T cell receptor beta chains from one specimen sequenced in a study of identical twins. TCRdb ran MiXCR on the 5' RACE reads and lists one entry per CDR3 protein. The sample records 500,000 to 650,000 distinct CDR3 sequences, more than 20% being singletons. This same sample was also part of a study on yellow fever vaccine responses in identical twins.

Sequencing input: CD4+ T cells sorted from blood. The source of these receptors is a woman aged 18-29 years in good health.

This clonotype was observed a few times. The J gene is TRBJ2-5, the V gene TRBV14, with TRBD2 matching over 7 bases. Germline V lookup: CDR1 SGHDN, CDR2 FVKESK. The V gene end was trimmed by 0 bases and the J gene end by 4 bases; junction bases not matched to a gene: 5. This CDR3 contains 15 residues. The CDR3 loop reads CASSQDWASGETQYF. Written as DNA, the CDR3 is TGTGCCAGCAGCCAAGATTGGGCTAGCGGAGAGACCCAGTACTTC. Filled out from reference TRBV14 and TRBJ2-5, the complete variable domain reads EAGVTQFPSHSVIEKGQTVTLRCDPISGHDNLYWYRRVMGKEIKFLLHFVKESKQDESGMPNNRFLAERTGGTYSTLKVQPAELEDSGVYFCASSQDWASGETQYFGPGTRLLVL.

This chain joins TRBV5-1 and TRBJ1-1, with D possibly being TRBD1 (6 bases). This CDR3 is built from 16 residues. Germline values: CDR1 SGHRS, CDR2 YFSETQ. V was pared by 0 bases and J by 0 bases, with 12 bases between. The DNA for the CDR3 is TGCGCCAGCAGCTTGGAGAACAGGGCGTTGAACACTGAAGCTTTCTTT. Translating gives CASSLENRALNTEAFF.

J is TRBJ2-7 and V is TRBV27, with 8 positions matching TRBD2. This CDR3 comprises 15 residues. The V and J ends lost 4 bases and 4 bases, in that order; junction bases with no gene match: 9. Germline lookup yields CDR1 MNHEY and CDR2 SMNVEV (reference sequence). CDR3 residues: CASSSRGAGAYEQYF. CDR3 bases: TGTGCCAGCAGTTCCCGGGGAGCGGGAGCGTACGAGCAGTACTTC.

The chain has TRBV7-2 and TRBJ1-2; D is ambiguous. The germline V gene encodes CDR1 SGHTA and CDR2 FQGNSA. This CDR3 contains 12 residues. Trimming took 2 bases from V and 5 from J, leaving 6 bases between them. CDR3 sequence reads: CASSLTSYGYTF. The CDR3, as DNA: TGTGCCAGCAGCTTAACGAGTTATGGCTACACCTTC.

The chain employs TRBV10-1 and TRBJ2-5; tentative D call: TRBD2 (6 bases). The V gene's germline CDR1 is WNHNN and CDR2 SYGVQD (reference sequence). This CDR3 is 14 amino acids long. V was clipped by 5 bases and J by 7 bases, with 17 bases between them. The CDR3 protein is CASSTGTPLGTQYF. CDR3 in DNA: TGCGCCAGCAGTACTGGGACTCCCCTGGGGACCCAGTACTTC.

A few counts support this clonotype. The chain employs TRBV12-3 or TRBV12-4 and TRBJ2-2; TRBD2 is a possible D gene (5 bases). The ends were cut back, 7 bases at V and 5 bases at J, with 17 bases in the middle. The CDR3 is 15 amino acids. The CDR3 sequence is CASITGSEGTGELFF. As DNA, the CDR3 is TGTGCCAGCATTACCGGGTCAGAGGGAACCGGGGAGCTGTTTTTT.

The chain carries TRBV14 and TRBJ2-7; the D is unclear. V shed 4 bases and J shed 6 bases, with 10 bases lying between them. This CDR3 comprises 12 residues. Germline V gene sequence: CDR1 SGHDN, CDR2 FVKESK. In nucleotides, the CDR3 is TGTGCCAGCAGCCTAGTTACGGGCGAGCAGTACTTC. It translates to CASSLVTGEQYF.

This clonotype was seen only a few times. The V call is TRBV5-1, the J call TRBJ2-2; a weak D match, TRBD2 (5 bases). Germline loops: CDR1 SGHRS, CDR2 YFSETQ. Trimming pared 2 bases from V and 4 bases from J, leaving 9 bases between. This CDR3 is built from 14 residues. The DNA of the CDR3 is TGCGCCAGCAGCTTAACGGGAACCACCGGGGAGCTGTTTTTT. Its translation: CASSLTGTTGELFF.

In the case of this clonotype: Without the conserved terminal phenylalanine or tryptophan, this CDR3 likely stems from a read error. The V call is TRBV5-6, the J call TRBJ1-1, with D tentatively TRBD1 (5 bases). Deletions cut 3 bases from V and 1 base from J, with 10 bases between. Germline loops: CDR1 SGHDT, CDR2 YYEEEE. The CDR3 length is 14 residues. CDR3 bases: TGTGCCAGCAGCTGGGGGACGGAGAACACTGAAGCTTTCCTT. It specifies CASSWGTENTEAFL.

The chain combines TRBV18 with TRBJ1-1; the D gene is possibly TRBD1 (6 bases). From germline, CDR1 is KGHSH and CDR2 LQKENI. Trimming removed 3 bases from V and 10 bases from J, with 12 bases in between. The CDR3 contains 12 residues. The CDR3 sequence: CASSPSTGRAFF. Written as DNA, the CDR3 is TGTGCCAGCTCACCTTCAACAGGGAGAGCTTTCTTT. The full variable domain, completed using reference TRBV18 and TRBJ1-1, is NAGVMQNPRHLVRRRGQEARLRCSPMKGHSHVYWYRQLPEEGLKFMVYLQKENIIDESGMPKERFSAEFPKEGPSILRIQQVVRGDSAAYFCASSPSTGRAFFGQGTRLTVV.

The chain links TRBV7-2 to TRBJ1-1; 7 bases agree with TRBD1. The CDR3 runs 14 residues. Per the germline V gene, CDR1 is SGHTA and CDR2 is FQGNSA. V lost 5 bases and J lost 0; bases outside the gene matches: 3. The DNA of the CDR3 is TGTGCCAGCAGCCACGGACAGGTGAACACTGAAGCTTTCTTT. This gives the protein CASSHGQVNTEAFF.

The chain joins TRBV6-1 to TRBJ1-5, with 8 bases lining up with TRBD1. J lost 3 bases, V lost 8 bases, and 3 bases had no gene match. Germline V gene lookup returns CDR1 MNHNS and CDR2 SASEGT. The CDR3 contains 13 residues. Here the CDR3 DNA reads TGTGCCAGCGGGGACAGGAACAATCAGCCCCAGCATTTT. It yields the protein CASGDRNNQPQHF.

This clonotype was observed a handful of times. V is TRBV28 and J is TRBJ2-3; the D gene is possibly TRBD2 (5 bases). The CDR3 contains 13 residues. CDR1 is MDHEN and CDR2 is SYDVKM in the germline V gene. The ends were cut back, 7 bases at V and 1 base at J, with 9 bases in the middle. DNA for the CDR3: TGTGCCAGCAATAGCGCGGGCACAGATACGCAGTATTTT. It encodes CASNSAGTDTQYF.

This clonotype was seen more than once but under ten times. The chain is built from TRBV27 and TRBJ1-4; D uncertain. This CDR3 has 14 amino acids. V was shortened by 5 bases and J by 11 bases, with 18 bases between the two germline ends. Per the germline V gene, CDR1 is MNHEY and CDR2 is SMNVEV (reference sequence). CDR3 protein: CASSSFAGWSKLFF. DNA for the CDR3: TGTGCCAGCAGTAGTTTCGCGGGATGGAGTAAACTGTTTTTT.

The chain links TRBV12-3 or TRBV12-4 to TRBJ2-2; no reliable D call. V gave up 1 base and J gave up 4 bases, with 4 bases separating them. The CDR3 runs to 13 residues. Here the CDR3 DNA reads TGTGCCAGCAGTTTAGACACCACCGGGGAGCTGTTTTTT. Its translation: CASSLDTTGELFF.

The CDR3 DNA sequence: TGTGCCAGCAGCCAAGGGACTAGCGGTATTGAGACCCAGTACTTC. Translated, it gives CASSQGTSGIETQYF. The chain employs TRBV3-1 and TRBJ2-5; 10 nucleotides line up with TRBD2. The germline V gene encodes CDR1 LGHDT and CDR2 YNNKEL (reference sequence). J lost 5 bases, V lost 1 base, and 4 bases had no gene match. The CDR3 is made up of 15 amino acids.

This clonotype was detected ten times or more. The DNA for the CDR3 is TGCAGCATTGGGGACGGTCGGAACATTCAGTACTTC. Translation: CSIGDGRNIQYF. The chain has TRBV29-1 and TRBJ2-4; the D gene could be TRBD1 or TRBD2 (5 bases each). The CDR3 runs 12 residues. With 8 bases removed from V and 7 bases from J, the gap between germline ends came to 15 bases. Germline V CDR1 and CDR2: SQVTM, ANQGSEA.

In this sample, this clonotype turned up a few times. The chain recombines TRBV3-1 with TRBJ2-1; D is unclear. Per germline, CDR1 LGHDT and CDR2 YNNKEL (reference sequence). This CDR3 spans 17 amino acids. The V and J ends lost 4 bases and 1 base respectively, with 17 bases between them. The CDR3 region is CASSPSFSHKSYNEQFF. CDR3 nucleotide sequence: TGTGCCAGCAGCCCATCCTTTAGTCACAAGTCCTACAATGAGCAGTTCTTC.

CDR3 region: CASSFNRGSNQPQHF. The CDR3 nucleotides read TGTGCCAGCAGTTTTAATCGGGGCAGCAATCAGCCCCAGCATTTT. The V call is TRBV12-3 or TRBV12-4, the J call TRBJ1-5; possibly TRBD1 for D (5 bases). Deletions cut 3 bases from V and 1 base from J, with 10 bases between. The CDR3 runs to 15 residues.

This clonotype is a singleton in its sample. This chain links TRBV6-5 with TRBJ2-1; 8 bases agree with TRBD2. The CDR3 sequence is 14 residues long. With 5 bases clipped from V and 3 bases from J, the junction kept 3 bases outside the gene matches. Germline assignment: CDR1 MNHEY and CDR2 SVGAGI. The CDR3 region is CASSHGGVYNEQFF. CDR3 bases: TGTGCCAGCAGTCACGGGGGGGTCTACAATGAGCAGTTCTTC.

V and J are TRBV29-1 and TRBJ1-6, with D possibly being TRBD1 (5 bases). This CDR3 contains 13 residues. V lost 4 bases to trimming and J lost 7 bases, with 11 bases between them. Germline CDR1 reads SQVTM; CDR2 reads ANQGSEA. CDR3 amino acids: CSVGQGPNSPLHF. The CDR3 DNA reads as TGCAGCGTTGGGCAGGGACCCAATTCACCCCTCCACTTT. The full variable domain, completed using reference TRBV29-1 and TRBJ1-6, is SAVISQKPSRDICQRGTSLTIQCQVDSQVTMMFWYRQQPGQSLTLIATANQGSEATYESGFVIDKFPISRPNLTFSTLTVSNMSPEDSSIYLCSVGQGPNSPLHFGNGTRLTVT.

This clonotype was picked up many times. DNA of the CDR3: TGTGCCAGCAGTAGAACGGTGAACACTGAAGCTTTCTTT. Translated: CASSRTVNTEAFF. This chain joins TRBV12-3 or TRBV12-4 and TRBJ1-1, with D uncertain. This CDR3 comprises 13 residues. V lost 5 bases to trimming and J lost 0 bases, with 7 bases between them.

J is TRBJ2-1 and V is TRBV6-5; perhaps TRBD2 as D (6 bases). Germline loops: CDR1 MNHEY, CDR2 SVGAGI. Trimming removed 2 bases at V and 0 bases at J, with 11 bases between. CDR3 length: 16 residues. CDR3 in DNA: TGTGCCAGCAGTTACGCTAGCGCTAGCTCCTACAATGAGCAGTTCTTC. It specifies CASSYASASSYNEQFF.